The T cell receptor (beta chain) under discussion was sequenced for a study of blood T cell repertoires in COVID-19. For the study at large: T cells, B-cell-depleted T cells, or PBMCs supplied cDNA or gDNA.

The assay was immunoSEQ multiplex PCR, and TCRdb's table has in-frame clones only and misses some. In the table there are roughly 100,000 clones, about 75% of which are singletons. The CDR3 length is 14 residues. V lost 0 bases and J lost 4, with 9 bases in between. Germline loops: CDR1 SGDLS, CDR2 YYNGEE. J is TRBJ2-3 and V is TRBV9, with D uncertain. The material sequenced was peripheral blood. This TCR was recovered from a woman in her seventies with acute or convalescent COVID-19. DNA of the CDR3: TGTGCCAGCAGCGTAGTCATGGCCTCAGATACGCAGTATTTT. Translated, it gives CASSVVMASDTQYF.